Listed below are T cell receptor beta chains from one sample, sequenced in a study of Tregs in tolerant kidney transplant recipients. The method was immunoSEQ multiplex PCR; TCRdb's version includes in-frame clones alone and lacks a portion of them. The sample yields under 300,000 clones, roughly 80% seen once. Sequences were obtained from CD4+ T cells from blood. Receptor source: a human donor in good health. CDR3s include the opening cysteine and the closing phenylalanine or tryptophan. D genes are given only for firm matches. The size of a clone is reported for some rows only, either as once, few or many, or as a class for expanded clones.

v_call	j_call	clone_size	d_call	cdr3_aa	cdr3_nt
TRBV5-1	TRBJ2-5	once	NA	CASKGHPSQETQYF	TGCGCCAGCAAAGGACACCCCTCCCAAGAGACCCAGTACTTC
TRBV7-9	TRBJ2-2	NA	NA	CASSLVKGDPGANTGELFF	TGTGCCAGCAGCTTAGTTAAAGGTGATCCGGGGGCGAACACCGGGGAGCTGTTTTTT
TRBV5-1	TRBJ2-5	NA	TRBD2	CASSLFLGLAGGVSQETQYF	TGCGCCAGCAGCTTGTTCCTGGGACTAGCGGGGGGAGTTTCACAAGAGACCCAGTACTTC
TRBV18	TRBJ2-2	NA	NA	CASSPPSRNTGELFF	TGTGCCAGCTCCCCCCCCAGCAGGAACACCGGGGAGCTGTTTTTT
TRBV4-1	TRBJ2-1	NA	NA	CASSLSEAGNEQFF	TGCGCCAGCAGCCTGAGTGAGGCGGGGAACGAGCAGTTCTTC
TRBV2	TRBJ2-7	few	TRBD2	CASSGTSLHHEQYF	TGTGCCAGCAGTGGGACTAGCTTGCACCACGAGCAGTACTTC
TRBV5-1	TRBJ1-6	NA	TRBD1	CASRYRGLNSPLHF	TGCGCCAGCAGATACAGGGGGCTAAATTCACCCCTCCACTTT
TRBV5-6	TRBJ2-7	few	TRBD1	CASSLLGTGTYEQYF	TGTGCCAGCAGCTTGTTGGGGACAGGAACCTACGAGCAGTACTTC
TRBV6-6	TRBJ1-5	NA	NA	CASSTRDNQPQHF	TGTGCCAGCAGCACCAGGGACAATCAGCCCCAGCATTTT
TRBV11-2	TRBJ2-7	NA	TRBD1	CASSSYRDSRYEQYF	TGTGCCAGCAGCTCTTACCGGGACAGCCGCTACGAGCAGTACTTC
TRBV7-3	TRBJ2-3	NA	TRBD1	CASSLGTGRKDTQYF	TGTGCCAGCAGCCTTGGGACAGGGAGGAAAGATACGCAGTATTTT
TRBV18	TRBJ2-5	NA	NA	CASSTQVPGAWGTQYF	TGTGCCAGCTCAACCCAAGTTCCGGGAGCTTGGGGGACCCAGTACTTC
TRBV12-5	TRBJ1-5	few	NA	CASGLGSNQPQHF	TGTGCTAGTGGTTTGGGCAGCAATCAGCCCCAGCATTTT
TRBV14	TRBJ2-7	NA	NA	CASSQTGIGEQYF	TGTGCCAGCAGCCAAACAGGGATCGGGGAGCAGTACTTC
TRBV29-1	TRBJ2-1	NA	TRBD1	CSTGQGSNEQFF	TGCAGCACGGGACAGGGGAGTAATGAGCAGTTCTTC
TRBV11-2	TRBJ2-6	NA	NA	CASSLDGIYANVLTF	TGTGCCAGCAGCTTAGATGGGATTTACGCCAACGTCCTGACTTTC
TRBV11-3	TRBJ2-1	NA	NA	CASSLEARNNEQFF	TGTGCCAGCAGCTTAGAGGCTCGTAACAATGAGCAGTTCTTC
TRBV7-9	TRBJ1-3	few	NA	CASSLFDNRNTIYF	TGTGCCAGCAGCTTATTTGACAACCGAAACACCATATATTTT